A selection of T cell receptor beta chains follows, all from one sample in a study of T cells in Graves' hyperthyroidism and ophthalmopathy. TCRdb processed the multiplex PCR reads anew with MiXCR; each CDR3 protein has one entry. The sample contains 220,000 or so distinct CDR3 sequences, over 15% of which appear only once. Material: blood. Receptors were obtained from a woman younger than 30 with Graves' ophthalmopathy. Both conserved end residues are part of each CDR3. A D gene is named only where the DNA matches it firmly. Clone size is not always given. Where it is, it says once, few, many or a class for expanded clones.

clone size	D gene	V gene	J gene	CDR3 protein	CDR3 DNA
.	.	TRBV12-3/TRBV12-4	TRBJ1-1	CASSLSRITEAFF	TGCGCCAGCAGTTTATCTAGGATCACTGAAGCTTTCTTT
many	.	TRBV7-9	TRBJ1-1	CASSTTGFSEAFF	TGTGCCAGCAGCACAACAGGGTTTTCCGAAGCTTTCTTT
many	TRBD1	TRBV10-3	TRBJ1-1	CAISSGGPYTEAFF	TGTGCCATCAGTTCAGGGGGCCCCTACACTGAAGCTTTCTTT
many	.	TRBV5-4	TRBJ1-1	CASSLTRRDTEAFF	TGTGCCAGCAGCTTGACCAGGAGAGACACTGAAGCTTTCTTT
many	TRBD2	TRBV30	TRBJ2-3	CAWSVSGSSTDTQYF	TGTGCCTGGAGTGTCAGCGGGAGTAGCACAGATACGCAGTATTTT
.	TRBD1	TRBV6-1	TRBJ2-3	CASSRWTRGDTQYF	TGTGCCAGCAGCCGATGGACCAGGGGGGATACGCAGTATTTT
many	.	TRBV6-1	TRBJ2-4	CASGRGTVEGNIQYF	TGTGCCAGCGGGCGCGGGACAGTTGAGGGGAACATTCAGTACTTC
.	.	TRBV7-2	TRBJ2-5	CASSLVAGGGRAEYF	TGTGCCAGCAGCTTAGTGGCAGGGGGCGGGAGGGCCGAGTACTTC
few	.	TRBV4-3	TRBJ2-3	CASSQDKNTDTQYF	TGCGCCAGCAGCCAGGACAAAAACACAGATACGCAGTATTTT
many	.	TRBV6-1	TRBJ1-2	CASSEGGGYGYTF	TGTGCCAGCAGTGAAGGGGGGGGCTATGGCTACACCTTC
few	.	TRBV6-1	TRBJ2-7	CASRKGHLYEQYF	TGTGCCAGCAGGAAAGGACACCTCTACGAGCAGTACTTC
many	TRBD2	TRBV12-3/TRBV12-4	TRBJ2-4	CASASGTSGRAAKNIQYF	TGTGCCAGCGCTTCCGGGACTAGCGGGAGGGCCGCCAAAAACATTCAGTACTTC
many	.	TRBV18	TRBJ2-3	CASSPQDTQYF	TGTGCCAGCTCCCCACAAGATACGCAGTATTTT
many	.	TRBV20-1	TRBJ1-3	CSARDPHGNTIYF	TGCAGTGCTAGAGATCCCCATGGAAACACCATATATTTT
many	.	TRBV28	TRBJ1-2	CASSTLGGYGYTF	TGTGCCAGCAGCACTCTGGGGGGCTATGGCTACACCTTC